What follows are 28 T cell receptor beta chains derived from one specimen sequenced in a study of blood T cell repertoires in COVID-19. Sequenced by immunoSEQ multiplex PCR; TCRdb stores in-frame clones only, minus some. There are about 260,000 clones in the sample; 84% occur only once, and 4.1% lies in the top ten. The specimen was PBMCs or T cells enriched from blood (not recorded which). Every receptor here comes from a man aged 25-40 years with acute COVID-19.

CDR3 DNA sequence: TGCGCCAGCAGCTTGGAGGCGGGAAGGGTAGATACGCAGTATTTT. The encoded protein is CASSLEAGRVDTQYF. This sequence joins TRBV5-1 and TRBJ2-3, with a weak D call TRBD2 (6 bases). The germline V gene encodes CDR1 SGHRS and CDR2 YFSETQ. CDR3 length: 15 amino acids. V lost 0 bases to trimming and J lost 5 bases, with 13 bases between them.

As DNA, the CDR3 is TGCGCCAGCAGCTTGGCCGTCTCGAGTGGGGCCAACGTCCTGACTTTC. The encoded protein is CASSLAVSSGANVLTF. V usage is TRBV5-1 and J usage is TRBJ2-6, with D uncertain. Germline V CDR1 and CDR2: SGHRS, YFSETQ. CDR3 length: 16 amino acids. The V end was cut by 0 bases, the J end by 3 bases, with 10 bases between. Drawing the rest from reference TRBV5-1 and TRBJ2-6, the complete variable domain is KAGVTQTPRYLIKTRGQQVTLSCSPISGHRSVSWYQQTPGQGLQFLFEYFSETQRNKGNFPGRFSGRQFSNSRSEMNVSTLELGDSALYLCASSLAVSSGANVLTFGAGSRLTVL.

The rearrangement uses TRBV7-9 and TRBJ1-4, with TRBD1 as a possible D gene (6 bases). V was clipped by 5 bases and J by 5 bases, with 12 bases between them. The CDR3 loop spans 14 amino acids. Germline V lookup: CDR1 SEHNR, CDR2 FQNEAQ (reference sequence). For the CDR3, the DNA is TGTGCCAGCAGCAAGGACAGTTTCAATGAAAAACTGTTTTTT. Translation: CASSKDSFNEKLFF.

The chain carries TRBV18 and TRBJ1-2; TRBD1 aligns across 7 bases. CDR1 and CDR2 from the germline V gene are KGHSH and LQKENI. The CDR3 covers 13 residues. Unmatched junction bases numbered 3, after V lost 3 bases and J lost 5 bases. The CDR3 DNA is TGTGCCAGCTCACCCCCAGGGGGATATGGCTACACCTTC. This sequence encodes CASSPPGGYGYTF.

This clone was counted once. The CDR3, as DNA: TGCGCCAGCAGCCCCGGGGTGGGCCAAGGTATGAACACTGAAGCTTTCTTT. This encodes CASSPGVGQGMNTEAFF. The genes are TRBV5-1 and TRBJ1-1; D gene ambiguous. V lost 4 bases and J 0 bases, leaving 19 bases between the germline ends. The CDR3 loop spans 17 amino acids. CDR1 is SGHRS, CDR2 YFSETQ, per germline.

This clone was detected a few times. This sequence joins TRBV12-3 or TRBV12-4 and TRBJ2-1; D might be TRBD1 (5 bases). Trimming took 1 base from V and 7 from J, leaving 8 bases between them. This CDR3 spans 13 amino acids. The chain's CDR3 is CASSLGQSNEQFF. The CDR3 bases are TGTGCCAGCAGTTTAGGACAGTCAAATGAGCAGTTCTTC.

The rearrangement links TRBV27 to TRBJ1-4, with 10 nucleotides matching TRBD1. CDR1 and CDR2 (germline): MNHEY, SMNVEV (reference sequence). The CDR3 is 15 residues long. The junction had 7 bases not matched to a gene; V was cut back by 4 bases and J by 8 bases. This chain's CDR3 is CASSSLGQGWEKLFF. CDR3 DNA: TGTGCCAGCAGTTCCCTGGGACAGGGGTGGGAAAAACTGTTTTTT. Combining the CDR3 with reference TRBV27 and TRBJ1-4 gives the whole variable domain EAQVTQNPRYLITVTGKKLTVTCSQNMNHEYMSWYRQDPGLGLRQIYYSMNVEVTDKGDVPEGYKVSRKEKRNFPLILESPSPNQTSLYFCASSSLGQGWEKLFFGSGTQLSVL.

J is TRBJ1-3 and V is TRBV5-4; perhaps TRBD1 as D (6 bases). Germline V lookup: CDR1 SGHNT, CDR2 YYREEE (reference sequence). The CDR3 contains 16 residues. V shed 3 bases and J shed 0 bases, with 13 bases lying between them. CDR3: CASSSSQGFSGNTIYF. The CDR3 region has the DNA TGTGCCAGCAGCTCATCACAGGGATTCTCTGGAAACACCATATATTTT.

This rearrangement joins TRBV24-1 to TRBJ1-2; D call uncertain. The CDR3 runs 15 residues. Trimming left V 3 bases short and J 4 bases short, with 14 bases between. Germline values: CDR1 KGHDR, CDR2 SFDVKD. The CDR3, as DNA: TGTGCCACCAGTGATCCAAGGGAGGTAGGCTATGGCTACACCTTC. The encoded protein is CATSDPREVGYGYTF.

The rearrangement links TRBV4-3 to TRBJ2-1; TRBD2 agrees at 8 bases. Germline loops: CDR1 LGHNA, CDR2 YSLEER. V gave up 4 bases and J gave up 3 bases; unmatched junction bases: 8. The CDR3 has 16 residues. The CDR3 sequence is CASSLYTGTSYNEQFF. The CDR3, as DNA: TGCGCCAGCAGCCTCTATACCGGGACTAGCTACAATGAGCAGTTCTTC.

The V call is TRBV24-1, the J call TRBJ1-2, with 7 bases fitting TRBD1. CDR1 is KGHDR, CDR2 SFDVKD, per germline. The CDR3 is 14 amino acids. J lost 8 bases, V lost 4 bases, and 9 bases had no gene match. The CDR3 DNA reads as TGTGCCACCAGTGACCGAGGGACAGCAGCGGGCTACACCTTC. Protein product: CATSDRGTAAGYTF.

This clone was recorded once. One junction end does not reproduce the germline sequence, and a read error may be involved. This rearrangement joins TRBV5-1 to TRBJ1-1, with D possibly being TRBD1 (5 bases). CDR3 length: 13 residues. Germline V gene sequence: CDR1 SGHRS, CDR2 YFSETQ. The CDR3 DNA reads TGTGCCAGCAGCATCAGGGTCGCCAGAGAAGCTTTCTTT. Amino acid sequence: CASSIRVAREAFF.

This rearrangement joins TRBV11-3 to TRBJ2-5, with TRBD2 matching over 11 bases. This CDR3 comprises 16 residues. Losses at the gene ends were 1 base for V and 5 bases for J; bases not matched to a gene: 6. CDR1 is SGHNT, CDR2 YENEEA, per germline. The CDR3 nucleotides read TGTGCCAGCAGCTTAGCCCTACTAGCGGGAGAGGAGACCCAGTACTTC. It yields the protein CASSLALLAGEETQYF.

This chain uses TRBV2 with TRBJ1-1, with D hard to call. V was clipped by 7 bases and J by 2 bases, with 5 bases between them. Germline V lookup: CDR1 SNHLY, CDR2 FYNNEI. This CDR3 region has 11 residues. CDR3 coding DNA: TGTGCCAGCAAAGCAAACACTGAAGCTTTCTTT. Protein sequence: CASKANTEAFF.

V usage is TRBV11-2 and J usage is TRBJ2-7; weak D call: TRBD1 (7 bases). This CDR3 spans 15 amino acids. Per the germline V gene, CDR1 is SGHAT and CDR2 is FQNNGV. Deletions cut 1 base from V and 3 bases from J, with 13 bases between. In DNA, the CDR3 is TGTGCCAGCAGCTTAGGTAGACAGGGAGGCTACGAGCAGTACGTC. Amino acid sequence: CASSLGRQGGYEQYV.

The chain couples TRBV5-4 to TRBJ2-1; 13 bases are shared with TRBD2. Germline V gene lookup returns CDR1 SGHNT and CDR2 YYREEE (reference sequence). This CDR3 spans 14 amino acids. V trimming: 3 bases; J trimming: 13 bases; junction bases outside the gene matches: 7. The DNA for the CDR3 is TGTGCCAGCAGCTCAGGACTAGCGGGAGCCCCCCAGTTCTTC. Amino acids: CASSSGLAGAPQFF.

V usage is TRBV6-6 and J usage is TRBJ2-2; tentative D call: TRBD2 (6 bases). CDR1 is MNHNY, CDR2 SVGAGI, per germline (reference sequence). The germline V and J ends were trimmed by 2 bases and 6 bases, with 10 bases remaining between them. This CDR3 is built from 14 residues. The CDR3 sequence is CASSYLSSAGELFF. Here the CDR3 DNA reads TGTGCCAGCAGTTACCTCTCTAGCGCCGGGGAGCTGTTTTTT.

The chain joins TRBV13 to TRBJ2-2; D gene uncertain. Germline V CDR1 and CDR2: PRHDT, FYEKMQ (reference sequence). This CDR3 is 15 amino acids long. The V and J ends lost 4 bases and 8 bases respectively, with 17 bases between them. The CDR3 region has the DNA TGTGCCAGCAGCTCCCTAGGCCTTGGTAGAGGGGAGCTGTTTTTT. It is translated as CASSSLGLGRGELFF.

This rearrangement joins TRBV13 to TRBJ2-2; TRBD2 agrees at 8 bases. In germline, CDR1 is PRHDT, CDR2 FYEKMQ (reference sequence). With V trimmed by 3 bases and J by 4 bases, 4 bases remained unmatched. The CDR3 has 15 amino acids. This CDR3 reads CASSFGGVSTGELFF. CDR3 sequence (DNA): TGTGCCAGCAGCTTCGGGGGGGTCTCCACCGGGGAGCTGTTTTTT.

On this clone itself: A junction boundary mismatches the germline segment, possibly from a read error. The chain combines TRBV5-1 with TRBJ2-3; D is possibly TRBD1 (5 bases). Germline lookup yields CDR1 SGHRS and CDR2 YFSETQ. CDR3 length: 15 amino acids. The CDR3 sequence: CASSSNRAGSDTQYF. The CDR3 nucleotides read TGTGCCAGCAGCTCCAATCGGGCAGGGTCAGATACGCAGTATTTT.

The J gene is TRBJ1-3, the V gene TRBV5-4; TRBD1 agrees at 8 bases. CDR3 length: 13 amino acids. With V trimmed by 7 bases and J by 4 bases, 4 bases remained unmatched. Germline-derived CDR1 and CDR2 are SGHNT and YYREEE (reference sequence). DNA for the CDR3: TGTGCCAGCGGTACAGGGGGGGGAAACACCATATATTTT. Its protein is CASGTGGGNTIYF.

The chain has TRBV7-8 and TRBJ1-5; 8 bases agree with TRBD1. Germline trimming cut 4 bases from V and 2 bases from J; bases unmatched to any gene: 7. The CDR3 runs 16 residues. Germline lookup yields CDR1 SGHVS and CDR2 FQNEAQ. The CDR3 coding sequence is TGTGCCAGCAGCTCGAACGACAGGGGTGGCAATCAGCCCCAGCATTTT. This translates into CASSSNDRGGNQPQHF.

The chain couples TRBV7-6 to TRBJ1-4, with TRBD1 as a possible D gene (6 bases). Trimming took off 1 base at V and 7 bases at J, with 13 bases between the two ends. The germline V gene has CDR1 SGHVS and CDR2 FNYEAQ. There are 15 residues in the CDR3. The chain's CDR3 is CASSLEAGAVEKLFF. CDR3 DNA sequence: TGTGCCAGCAGCTTAGAAGCGGGGGCCGTTGAAAAACTGTTTTTT.

This chain joins TRBV11-3 and TRBJ1-5, with D uncertain. CDR1 and CDR2 (germline): SGHNT, YENEEA. This CDR3 has 13 residues. Trimming shortened V by 1 base and J by 5 bases, and 6 bases separated the two germline ends. In nucleotides, the CDR3 is TGTGCCAGCAGCTTAGGGCAGTATCAGCCCCAGCATTTT. This codes for CASSLGQYQPQHF. Complete variable domain (other parts from reference TRBV11-3 and TRBJ1-5): EAGVVQSPRYKIIEKKQPVAFWCNPISGHNTLYWYLQNLGQGPELLIRYENEEAVDDSQLPKDRFSAERLKGVDSTLKIQPAELGDSAVYLCASSLGQYQPQHFGDGTRLSIL.

The chain is built from TRBV20-1 and TRBJ2-1; D ambiguous. The CDR3 extends over 14 amino acids. Per the germline V gene, CDR1 is DFQATT and CDR2 is SNEGSKA (reference sequence). V lost 3 bases and J lost 6, with 15 bases in between. In DNA, the CDR3 is TGCAGTGCTAGTGGTAGCATAATAGCCAATGAGCAGTTCTTC. Amino acids: CSASGSIIANEQFF.

The J gene is TRBJ2-1, the V gene TRBV3-1 (or the pseudogene TRBV3-2), with D possibly TRBD2 on 5 matching bases. Germline V CDR1 and CDR2: LGHDT, YNNKEL (reference sequence). This CDR3 contains 17 residues. V was shortened by 4 bases and J by 0 bases, with 16 bases between the two germline ends. CDR3 amino acids: CASSLRVGLSSYNEQFF. CDR3 coding DNA: TGTGCCAGCAGCCTGCGGGTCGGCCTAAGCTCCTACAATGAGCAGTTCTTC.

This sequence joins TRBV6-2 or TRBV6-3 and TRBJ2-7, with TRBD1 matching over 11 bases. Trimming at V came to 4 bases and at J to 3 bases, leaving 2 bases not matched to a gene. The germline V gene has CDR1 MNHEY and CDR2 SVGEGT. The CDR3 runs to 14 residues. DNA for the CDR3: TGTGCCAGCAGTTCCGGGACAGGGGGCTACGAGCAGTACGTC. This translates into CASSSGTGGYEQYV.

V and J are TRBV11-3 and TRBJ2-3; 8 bases map to TRBD2. This CDR3 region has 16 residues. V shed 4 bases and J 3 bases; nucleotides not matched to a gene: 9. Per germline, CDR1 SGHNT and CDR2 YENEEA. This CDR3 reads CASSYTSGGGTDTQYF. The CDR3 coding sequence is TGTGCCAGCAGCTATACAAGCGGGGGAGGGACAGATACGCAGTATTTT.